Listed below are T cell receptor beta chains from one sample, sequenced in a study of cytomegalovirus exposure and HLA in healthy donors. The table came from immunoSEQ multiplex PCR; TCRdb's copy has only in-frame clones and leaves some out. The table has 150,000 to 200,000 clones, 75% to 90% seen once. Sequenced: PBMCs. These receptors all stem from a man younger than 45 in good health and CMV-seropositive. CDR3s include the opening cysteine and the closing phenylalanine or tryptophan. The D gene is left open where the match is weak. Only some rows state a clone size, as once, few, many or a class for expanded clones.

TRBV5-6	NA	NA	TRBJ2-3	CASSFLTDTQYF	TGTGCCAGCAGCTTCCTCACAGATACGCAGTATTTT
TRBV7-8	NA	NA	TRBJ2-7	CASSLGGPRQAKNEQYF	TGTGCCAGCAGCTTAGGGGGCCCGAGACAGGCTAAGAACGAGCAGTACTTC
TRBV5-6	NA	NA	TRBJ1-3	CASRRIRGNEDTIYF	TGTGCCAGCAGACGGATCCGAGGGAATGAGGACACCATATATTTT
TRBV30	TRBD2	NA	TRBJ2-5	CAWSGGTSMETQYF	TGTGCCTGGAGTGGAGGGACTAGTATGGAGACCCAGTACTTC
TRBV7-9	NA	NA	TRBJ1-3	CASSLPRDSGRGNTIYF	TGTGCCAGCAGCTTACCGCGGGACTCCGGACGTGGAAACACCATATATTTT
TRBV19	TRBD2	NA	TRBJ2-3	CASSIQSGVRDTQYF	TGTGCCAGTAGTATACAAAGCGGGGTTCGGGATACGCAGTATTTT
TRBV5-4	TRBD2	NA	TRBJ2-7	CASRIRTSALSYEQYF	TGTGCCAGCAGGATTCGAACTAGCGCCCTCTCCTACGAGCAGTACTTC
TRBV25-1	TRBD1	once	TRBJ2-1	CASTSGGSYNEQFF	TGTGCCAGCACCTCAGGGGGTTCCTACAATGAGCAGTTCTTC
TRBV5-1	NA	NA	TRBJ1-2	CASSLEAGTLNGYTF	TGCGCCAGCAGCTTGGAGGCAGGGACTTTAAATGGCTACACCTTC
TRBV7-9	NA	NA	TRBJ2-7	CASSWAGKQYEQYF	TGTGCCAGCAGCTGGGCAGGGAAACAATACGAGCAGTACTTC
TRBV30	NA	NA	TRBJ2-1	CAGRGTGLHEQFF	TGTGCCGGTCGCGGGACTGGACTACATGAGCAGTTCTTC
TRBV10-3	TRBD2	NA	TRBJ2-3	CAMTWGLAGVTDTQYF	TGTGCCATGACCTGGGGACTAGCGGGAGTAACAGATACGCAGTATTTT
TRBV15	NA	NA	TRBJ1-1	CATSGLPSSSTEAFF	TGTGCCACCAGCGGACTCCCCTCTAGTAGCACTGAAGCTTTCTTT
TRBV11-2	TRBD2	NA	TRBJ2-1	CASSPGTSGSYEQFF	TGTGCCAGCAGCCCCGGGACTAGCGGGAGTTATGAGCAGTTCTTC
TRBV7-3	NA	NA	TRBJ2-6	CASSGRSGVSGANVLTF	TGTGCCAGCAGCGGCAGGTCAGGGGTCTCTGGGGCCAACGTCCTGACTTTC
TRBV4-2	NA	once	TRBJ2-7	CASSQGGVSRAAAHYEQYF	TGTGCCAGCAGCCAAGGGGGGGTATCGCGGGCGGCAGCTCACTACGAGCAGTACTTC
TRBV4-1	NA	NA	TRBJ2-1	CASSQGGASYNEQFF	TGCGCCAGCAGCCAGGGCGGGGCCTCCTACAATGAGCAGTTCTTC
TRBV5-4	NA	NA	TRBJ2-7	CASSLVDNPYEQYF	TGTGCCAGCAGCTTGGTCGACAACCCCTACGAGCAGTACTTC
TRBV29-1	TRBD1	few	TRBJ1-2	CSVEDRGTGASGGYTF	TGCAGCGTTGAAGATCGAGGGACAGGGGCCTCGGGAGGCTACACCTTC
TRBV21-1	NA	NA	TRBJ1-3	CASSTDLIRSGNTIYF	TGTGCCAGCAGCACTGACTTAATCCGCTCTGGAAACACCATATATTTT
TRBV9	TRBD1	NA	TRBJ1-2	CASSVEPHRGPYGYTF	TGTGCCAGCAGCGTAGAACCCCACAGGGGGCCCTATGGCTACACCTTC
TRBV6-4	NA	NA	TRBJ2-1	CASSDGRSSYNEQFF	TGTGCCAGCAGTGACGGGAGGAGCTCCTACAATGAGCAGTTCTTC
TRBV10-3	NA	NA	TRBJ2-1	CAISESGLANEQFF	TGTGCCATCAGTGAGTCGGGACTGGCCAATGAGCAGTTCTTC
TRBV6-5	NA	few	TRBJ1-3	CASSSPRGSGNTIYF	TGTGCCAGCAGCTCACCTCGCGGCTCTGGAAACACCATATATTTT
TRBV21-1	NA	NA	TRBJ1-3	CASSKGGHCFSGNTIYF	TGTGCCAGCAGCAAAGGGGGACATTGTTTCTCTGGAAACACCATATATTTT
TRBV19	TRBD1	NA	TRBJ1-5	CASSGTGVKSQPQHF	TGTGCCAGTAGCGGGACAGGGGTTAAGAGTCAGCCCCAGCATTTT
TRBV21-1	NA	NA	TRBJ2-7	CASSARHYSSYEQYF	TGTGCCAGCAGCGCAAGACATTACAGCTCCTACGAGCAGTACTTC
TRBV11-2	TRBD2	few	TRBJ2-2	CASSPGGREGGELFF	TGTGCCAGCAGCCCAGGCGGCAGGGAGGGCGGGGAGCTGTTTTTT
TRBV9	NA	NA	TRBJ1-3	CASSVRASGNGNTIYF	TGTGCCAGCAGCGTAAGGGCTTCAGGGAATGGAAACACCATATATTTT
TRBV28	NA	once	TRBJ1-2	CASSSSSYRLRSGYGYTF	TGTGCCAGCAGTTCATCCTCGTACAGACTAAGGTCTGGATATGGCTACACCTTC
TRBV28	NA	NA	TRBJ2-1	CASKSLRGRELDNEQFF	TGTGCCAGCAAGTCCTTACGGGGGCGGGAGCTCGACAATGAGCAGTTCTTC
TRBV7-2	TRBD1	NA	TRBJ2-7	CASSYGQGNPYEQYF	TGTGCCAGCAGCTATGGACAGGGGAACCCTTACGAGCAGTACTTC
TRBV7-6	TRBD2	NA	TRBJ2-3	CASSLDWRGGQDTQYF	TGTGCCAGCAGCTTAGATTGGCGGGGGGGCCAAGATACGCAGTATTTT
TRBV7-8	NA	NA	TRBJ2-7	CASSLEQLSSYEQYF	TGTGCCAGCAGCTTAGAACAGCTGAGCTCCTACGAGCAGTACTTC
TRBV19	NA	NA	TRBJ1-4	CASSEVTVGAGKLFF	TGTGCCAGTAGCGAGGTAACAGTGGGGGCCGGGAAACTGTTTTTT
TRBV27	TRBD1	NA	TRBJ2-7	CASSPSGQASYEQYF	TGTGCCAGCAGTCCGTCGGGACAGGCCTCCTACGAGCAGTACTTC
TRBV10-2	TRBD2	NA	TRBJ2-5	CASRPGLAGVKETQYF	TGCGCCAGCAGGCCCGGACTAGCGGGGGTAAAAGAGACCCAGTACTTC
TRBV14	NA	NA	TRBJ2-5	CASSQIGAGQLGGTQYF	TGTGCCAGCAGCCAGATAGGAGCCGGACAGCTTGGAGGGACCCAGTACTTC